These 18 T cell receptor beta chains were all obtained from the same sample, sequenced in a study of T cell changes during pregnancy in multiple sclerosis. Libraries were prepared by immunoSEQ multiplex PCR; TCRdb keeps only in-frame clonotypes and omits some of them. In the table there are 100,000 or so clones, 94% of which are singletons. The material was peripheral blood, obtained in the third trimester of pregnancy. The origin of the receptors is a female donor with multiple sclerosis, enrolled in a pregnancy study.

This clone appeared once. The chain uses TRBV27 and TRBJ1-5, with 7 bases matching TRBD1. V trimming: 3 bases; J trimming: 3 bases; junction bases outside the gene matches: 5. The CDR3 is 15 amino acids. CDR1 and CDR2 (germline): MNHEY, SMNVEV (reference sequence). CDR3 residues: CASSLVGTVNQPQHF. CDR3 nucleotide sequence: TGTGCCAGCAGTTTGGTAGGGACAGTCAATCAGCCCCAGCATTTT.

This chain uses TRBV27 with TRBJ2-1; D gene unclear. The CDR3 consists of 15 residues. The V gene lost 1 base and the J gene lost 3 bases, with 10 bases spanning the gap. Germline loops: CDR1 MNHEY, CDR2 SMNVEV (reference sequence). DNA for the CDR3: TGTGCCAGCAGTTTATTGGGCACCCGCTACAATGAGCAGTTCTTC. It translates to CASSLLGTRYNEQFF.

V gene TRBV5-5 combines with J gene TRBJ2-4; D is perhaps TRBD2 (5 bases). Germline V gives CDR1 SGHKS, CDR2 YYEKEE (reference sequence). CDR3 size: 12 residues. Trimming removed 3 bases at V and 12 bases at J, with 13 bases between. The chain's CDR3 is CASSSGERRQYF. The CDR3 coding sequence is TGTGCCAGCAGCTCCGGGGAGCGCCGTCAGTACTTC.

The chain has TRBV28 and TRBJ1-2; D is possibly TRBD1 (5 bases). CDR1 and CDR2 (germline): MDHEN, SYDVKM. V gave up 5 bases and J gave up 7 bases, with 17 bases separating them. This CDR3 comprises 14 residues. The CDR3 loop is CASSPGAGLGGYTF. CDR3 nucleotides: TGTGCCAGCAGTCCAGGAGCAGGGTTGGGTGGCTACACCTTC.

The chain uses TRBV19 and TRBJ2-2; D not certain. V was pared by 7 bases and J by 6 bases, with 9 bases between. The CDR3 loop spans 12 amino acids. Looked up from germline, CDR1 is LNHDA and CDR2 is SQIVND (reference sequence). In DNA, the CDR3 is TGTGCCAGTAATGCTAGGTCCGGGGAGCTGTTTTTT. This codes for CASNARSGELFF.

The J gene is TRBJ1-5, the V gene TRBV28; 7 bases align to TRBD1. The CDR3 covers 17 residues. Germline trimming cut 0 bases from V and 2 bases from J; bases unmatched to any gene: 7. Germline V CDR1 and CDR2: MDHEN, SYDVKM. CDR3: CASSLWPPGGGNQPQHF. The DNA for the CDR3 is TGTGCCAGCAGTTTATGGCCCCCAGGGGGTGGCAATCAGCCCCAGCATTTT. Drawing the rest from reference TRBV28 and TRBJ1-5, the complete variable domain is DVKVTQSSRYLVKRTGEKVFLECVQDMDHENMFWYRQDPGLGLRLIYFSYDVKMKEKGDIPEGYSVSREKKERFSLILESASTNQTSMYLCASSLWPPGGGNQPQHFGDGTRLSIL.

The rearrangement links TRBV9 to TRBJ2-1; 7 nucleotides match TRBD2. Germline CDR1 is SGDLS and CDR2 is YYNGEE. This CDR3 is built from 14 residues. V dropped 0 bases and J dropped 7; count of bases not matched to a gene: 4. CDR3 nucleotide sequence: TGTGCCAGCAGCGTAGCGGTTAGCGGGAATGAGCAGTTCTTC. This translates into CASSVAVSGNEQFF.

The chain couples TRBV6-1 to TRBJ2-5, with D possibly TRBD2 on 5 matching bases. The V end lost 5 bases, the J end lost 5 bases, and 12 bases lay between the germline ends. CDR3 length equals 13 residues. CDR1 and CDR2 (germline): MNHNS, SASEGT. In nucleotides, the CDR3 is TGTGCCAGCAGTCGGGGTCTGGGGGAGACCCAGTACTTC. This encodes CASSRGLGETQYF.

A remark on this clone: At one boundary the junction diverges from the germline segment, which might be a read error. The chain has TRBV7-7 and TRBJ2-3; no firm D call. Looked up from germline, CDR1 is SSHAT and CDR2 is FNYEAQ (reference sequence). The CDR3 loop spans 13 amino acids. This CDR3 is CASSFHSTDTQYF. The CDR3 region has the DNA TGTGCTAGCAGCTTTCATAGCACAGATACGCAGTATTTT.

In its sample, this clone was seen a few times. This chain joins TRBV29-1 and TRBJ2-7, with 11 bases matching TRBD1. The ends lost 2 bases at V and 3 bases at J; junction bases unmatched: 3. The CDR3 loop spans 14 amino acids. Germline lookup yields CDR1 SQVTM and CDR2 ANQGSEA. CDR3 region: CSVESGTGGYEQYF. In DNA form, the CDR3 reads TGCAGCGTTGAATCCGGGACAGGGGGCTACGAGCAGTACTTC.

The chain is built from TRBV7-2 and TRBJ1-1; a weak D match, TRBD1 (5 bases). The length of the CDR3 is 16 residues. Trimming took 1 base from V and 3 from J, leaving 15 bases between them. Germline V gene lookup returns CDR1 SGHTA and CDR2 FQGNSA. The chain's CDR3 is CASSLGVWGRDTEAFF. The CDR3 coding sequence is TGTGCCAGCAGCTTAGGGGTTTGGGGCAGGGACACTGAAGCTTTCTTT.

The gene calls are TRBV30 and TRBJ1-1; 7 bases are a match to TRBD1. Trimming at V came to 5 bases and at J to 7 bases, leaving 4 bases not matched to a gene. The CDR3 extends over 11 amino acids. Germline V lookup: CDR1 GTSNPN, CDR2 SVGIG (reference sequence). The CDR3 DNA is TGTGCCTGGTCACAGGGGCTTGAAGCTTTCTTT. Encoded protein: CAWSQGLEAFF. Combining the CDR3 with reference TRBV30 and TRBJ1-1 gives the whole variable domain SQTIHQWPATLVQPVGSPLSLECTVEGTSNPNLYWYRQAAGRGLQLLFYSVGIGQISSEVPQNLSASRPQDRQFILSSKKLLLSDSGFYLCAWSQGLEAFFGQGTRLTVV.

In nucleotides, the CDR3 is TGTGCCAGCAGCTTCGCGACAGTCAATCAGCCCCAGCATTTT. Its translation: CASSFATVNQPQHF. The V and J genes are TRBV28 and TRBJ1-5, with TRBD1 as a possible D gene (5 bases). The CDR3 covers 14 residues. Trimming left V 6 bases short and J 3 bases short, with 12 bases between. Germline V gene lookup returns CDR1 MDHEN and CDR2 SYDVKM.

CDR3 amino acids: CSVLGLARADTQYF. The DNA of the CDR3 is TGCAGCGTACTCGGACTAGCGAGAGCAGATACGCAGTATTTT. The chain couples TRBV29-1 to TRBJ2-3; TRBD2 agrees at 9 bases. The CDR3 contains 14 residues. The germline V gene encodes CDR1 SQVTM and CDR2 ANQGSEA. Germline trimming cut 6 bases from V and 4 bases from J; bases unmatched to any gene: 8.

The chain's CDR3 is CASSRGQGRQETQYF. CDR3 coding DNA: TGCGCCAGCAGCCGAGGACAGGGTCGGCAAGAGACCCAGTACTTC. The chain joins TRBV5-1 to TRBJ2-5, with 8 bases fitting TRBD1. This CDR3 is built from 15 residues. Germline V CDR1 and CDR2: SGHRS, YFSETQ. Unmatched junction bases numbered 7, after V lost 4 bases and J lost 2 bases.

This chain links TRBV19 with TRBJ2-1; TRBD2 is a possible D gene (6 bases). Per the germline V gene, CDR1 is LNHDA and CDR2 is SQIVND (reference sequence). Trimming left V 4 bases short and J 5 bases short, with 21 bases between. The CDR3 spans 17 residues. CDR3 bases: TGTGCCAGTAGTACTCAGGAGAGGTCGCGGGGCGACAATGAGCAGTTCTTC. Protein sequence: CASSTQERSRGDNEQFF.

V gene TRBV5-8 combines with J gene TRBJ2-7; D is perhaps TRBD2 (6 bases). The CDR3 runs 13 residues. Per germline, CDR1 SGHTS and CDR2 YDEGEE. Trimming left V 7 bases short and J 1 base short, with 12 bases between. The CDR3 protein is CASRDSSSYEQYF. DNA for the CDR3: TGTGCCAGCCGGGACTCATCTTCCTACGAGCAGTACTTC.

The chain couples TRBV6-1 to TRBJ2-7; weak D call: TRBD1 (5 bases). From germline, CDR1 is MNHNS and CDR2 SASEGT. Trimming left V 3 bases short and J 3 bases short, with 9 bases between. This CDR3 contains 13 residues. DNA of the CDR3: TGTGCCAGCAGTGACTTGGACAACTACGAGCAGTACTTC. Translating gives CASSDLDNYEQYF.